The 18 T cell receptor beta chains below come from one sample, sequenced in a study of T-cell reconstitution after alpha-beta-depleted transplantation in children. Preparation of the TCRbeta library was carried out with unique molecular identifiers. Using its own MiXCR run on the PCR reads, TCRdb lists one record per CDR3 protein. The sample has about 610,000 distinct CDR3 sequences; roughly 10% are singletons. This specimen was PBMCs from the stem cell graft donor, taken from the stem cell graft. The receptor source for this set is a human donor who donated a stem cell graft to a child with acute myeloid leukemia.

In this sample, this clonotype turned up many times. The DNA for the CDR3 is TGTGCCAGCAGCGTAGCAGCGGGAGGGGACACAGATACGCAGTATTTT. Translated: CASSVAAGGDTDTQYF. V gene TRBV9 combines with J gene TRBJ2-3; 10 bases agree with TRBD2. The CDR3 is made up of 16 amino acids. The ends lost 0 bases at V and 2 bases at J; junction bases unmatched: 3. The germline V gene has CDR1 SGDLS and CDR2 YYNGEE. Full variable domain (missing parts from reference TRBV9 and TRBJ2-3): DSGVTQTPKHLITATGQRVTLRCSPRSGDLSVYWYQQSLDQGLQFLIQYYNGEERAKGNILERFSAQQFPDLHSELNLSSLELGDSALYFCASSVAAGGDTDTQYFGPGTRLTVL.

CDR3 sequence reads: CASSLEGPLGSGANVLTF. In nucleotides, the CDR3 is TGCGCCAGCAGCTTGGAGGGCCCTCTTGGCTCTGGGGCCAACGTCCTGACTTTC. This chain links TRBV5-1 with TRBJ2-6; D unclear. The CDR3 contains 18 residues. Germline CDR1 is SGHRS and CDR2 is YFSETQ. V was shortened by 0 bases and J by 0 bases, with 13 bases between the two germline ends.

This clonotype was counted many times. The chain employs TRBV6-6 and TRBJ2-5, with D hard to call. V was shortened by 6 bases and J by 1 base, with 6 bases between the two germline ends. The germline V gene encodes CDR1 MNHNY and CDR2 SVGAGI (reference sequence). The CDR3 runs 12 residues. This CDR3 is CASRPPQETQYF. The DNA of the CDR3 is TGTGCCAGCAGGCCGCCCCAAGAGACCCAGTACTTC.

A few counts support this clonotype. The chain employs TRBV28 and TRBJ2-5; D unclear. Trimming took off 5 bases at V and 6 bases at J, with 13 bases between the two ends. The CDR3 is made up of 13 amino acids. Germline lookup yields CDR1 MDHEN and CDR2 SYDVKM. The CDR3 region is CASSKTKAKTQYF. In DNA, the CDR3 is TGTGCCAGCAGTAAAACGAAGGCAAAGACCCAGTACTTC.

In its sample, this clonotype was seen many times. The rearrangement uses TRBV29-1 and TRBJ2-3, with D possibly TRBD1 on 6 matching bases. Germline assignment: CDR1 SQVTM and CDR2 ANQGSEA. Trimming left V 5 bases short and J 3 bases short, with 21 bases between. CDR3 length equals 16 residues. CDR3 region: CSVSVVTGLGTDTQYF. The CDR3 DNA reads TGCAGCGTTTCAGTTGTTACAGGGTTAGGTACAGATACGCAGTATTTT.

This clonotype appeared many times. The chain combines TRBV12-3 or TRBV12-4 with TRBJ1-1; D call uncertain. V gave up 2 bases and J gave up 6 bases, with 4 bases separating them. The CDR3 covers 11 residues. CDR3 amino acids: CASSLIAEAFF. As DNA, the CDR3 is TGTGCCAGCAGTTTAATCGCTGAAGCTTTCTTT.

This clonotype was seen just once. The chain links TRBV7-9 to TRBJ2-7, with 8 bases matching TRBD1. The CDR3 consists of 12 residues. Per the germline V gene, CDR1 is SEHNR and CDR2 is FQNEAQ (reference sequence). The V and J ends lost 5 bases and 5 bases, in that order; junction bases with no gene match: 2. This chain's CDR3 is CASSTGGNEQYF. DNA of the CDR3: TGTGCCAGCAGCACAGGGGGGAACGAGCAGTACTTC.

The chain couples TRBV20-1 to TRBJ2-3, with 9 bases fitting TRBD2. The germline gives CDR1 DFQATT, CDR2 SNEGSKA (reference sequence). CDR3 size: 16 residues. V gave up 0 bases and J gave up 2 bases; unmatched junction bases: 6. The CDR3 region has the DNA TGCAGTGCTAGAGATATGATAGCGGGGGTCACAGATACGCAGTATTTT. Translated: CSARDMIAGVTDTQYF.

Regarding this clonotype: The junction does not match germline at one end; this may be a read error. This rearrangement joins TRBV6-2 or TRBV6-3 to TRBJ1-5; unclear D gene. This CDR3 contains 17 residues. Per the germline V gene, CDR1 is MNHEY and CDR2 is SVGEGT. In DNA form, the CDR3 reads TGCGCCAGCAGTTCCCCCTACCACAGTTCCTCCATGAAGCCCCAGCATTTT. It yields the protein CASSSPYHSSSMKPQHF.

This chain joins TRBV6-1 and TRBJ2-7; 7 nucleotides align to TRBD2. Trimming removed 0 bases from V and 0 bases from J; junction bases left unmatched: 2. This CDR3 is built from 15 residues. From germline, CDR1 is MNHNS and CDR2 SASEGT. The CDR3 coding sequence is TGTGCCAGCAGTGAAGCCGGGGGGAGCTCCTACGAGCAGTACTTC. It codes for CASSEAGGSSYEQYF.

The sample holds a few counts of this clonotype. This chain connects TRBV7-9 to TRBJ2-7; D is perhaps TRBD1 (6 bases). The V end lost 4 bases, the J end lost 1 base, and 8 bases lay between the germline ends. CDR1 is SEHNR and CDR2 is FQNEAQ in the germline V gene (reference sequence). The CDR3 is 13 residues long. The CDR3 DNA reads as TGTGCCAGCAGCTCGGACAGTTCCTACGAGCAGTACTTC. This gives the protein CASSSDSSYEQYF.

The rearrangement links TRBV5-1 to TRBJ2-2, with D unresolved. The germline gives CDR1 SGHRS, CDR2 YFSETQ. The CDR3 consists of 15 residues. V lost 1 base to trimming and J lost 5 bases, with 12 bases between them. Here the CDR3 DNA reads TGCGCCAGCAGCTTGCTTCGATCCACAACCGGGGAGCTGTTTTTT. Translation gives CASSLLRSTTGELFF.

The chain joins TRBV7-8 to TRBJ1-5; D gene unclear. Trimming took off 9 bases at V and 1 base at J, with 13 bases between the two ends. Per germline, CDR1 SGHVS and CDR2 FQNEAQ. CDR3 size: 14 residues. As DNA, the CDR3 is TGTGCCAGTTCGGCGGTTGTAAGCAATCAGCCCCAGCATTTT. This sequence encodes CASSAVVSNQPQHF. The full variable domain, with the rest looked up from reference TRBV7-8 and TRBJ1-5, is GAGVSQSPRYKVAKRGQDVALRCDPISGHVSLFWYQQALGQGPEFLTYFQNEAQLDKSGLPSDRFFAERPEGSVSTLKIQRTQQEDSAVYLCASSAVVSNQPQHFGDGTRLSIL.

This chain links TRBV4-3 with TRBJ2-6; 11 bases agree with TRBD1. The CDR3 is 20 amino acids. With V trimmed by 4 bases and J by 1 base, 12 bases remained unmatched. In germline, CDR1 is LGHNA, CDR2 YSLEER. CDR3 sequence: CASSPYRTGQGGSGANVLTF. CDR3 bases: TGCGCCAGCAGCCCCTATAGAACGGGACAGGGGGGATCTGGGGCCAACGTCCTGACTTTC.

This chain joins TRBV7-9 and TRBJ2-7, with D maybe TRBD1 (6 bases). Trimming cost V 6 bases and J 0 bases, with 21 bases left between them. The CDR3 contains 17 residues. Germline V gene sequence: CDR1 SEHNR, CDR2 FQNEAQ (reference sequence). CDR3: CASSSKEDSRGSYEQYF. DNA for the CDR3: TGTGCCAGCAGTTCTAAGGAGGACAGCCGGGGCTCCTACGAGCAGTACTTC.

This clonotype has ten or more counts. This chain joins TRBV7-2 and TRBJ2-2, with D tentatively TRBD2 (6 bases). CDR3 length: 14 amino acids. The germline CDR1 and CDR2 sequences are SGHTA and FQGNSA. V was cut by 5 bases and J by 3 bases, with 10 bases left in between. The DNA for the CDR3 is TGTGCCAGCAGCCGACTAGAAGACACCGGGGAGCTGTTTTTT. Translation gives CASSRLEDTGELFF.

This clonotype was recorded a few times. The chain has TRBV3-1 and TRBJ2-7, with D unclear. Germline V gene sequence: CDR1 LGHDT, CDR2 YNNKEL (reference sequence). The germline V and J ends were trimmed by 1 base and 0 bases, with 7 bases remaining between them. The CDR3 is made up of 14 amino acids. The CDR3 region is CASSQVVSSYEQYF. The CDR3 DNA is TGTGCCAGCAGCCAAGTCGTCTCCTCCTACGAGCAGTACTTC.

This clonotype was seen a few times. This sequence joins TRBV7-9 and TRBJ2-2; D remains unclear. Deletions cut 5 bases from V and 6 bases from J, with 7 bases between. Germline CDR1 is SEHNR and CDR2 is FQNEAQ (reference sequence). This CDR3 region has 12 residues. CDR3 nucleotides: TGTGCCAGCAGCACAATTGCCGGGGAGCTGTTTTTT. Its protein product is CASSTIAGELFF. Full variable domain (missing parts from reference TRBV7-9 and TRBJ2-2): DTGVSQNPRHKITKRGQNVTFRCDPISEHNRLYWYRQTLGQGPEFLTYFQNEAQLEKSRLLSDRFSAERPKGSFSTLEIQRTEQGDSAMYLCASSTIAGELFFGEGSRLTVL.